This record concerns one T cell receptor beta chain sequence. The antigen it binds to is not known. There are no base qualities to consult, and no much larger clone falls within one base. V drops 6 bases and J drops 2 bases, leaving 17 bases in between. CDR3 length: 16 amino acids, cysteine to phenylalanine. The read is trimmed to its CDR3 DNA, 48 bases read in frame from base 1. Libraries were made using the immunoSEQ multiplex PCR assay. Primary melanoma tumor tissue was subjected to high-throughput sequencing of the T-cell receptor beta chain. In the source study's methods: The repertoire analyses covered TCRB CDR3 sharing between samples and the distribution of insertions and deletions. A gradient-boosted model ranked how well the T-cell fraction predicted outcome compared with histopathological variables. TCRdb re-hosts the immuneACCESS table, in-frame sequences only. Its copies lack some clones; in the studies checked, an unresolved V gene accounts for under half of them, and the cause for the rest is not known. The V and J calls and clone size were taken over from that table, and D and trimming were inferred from the DNA. This sample lists some 1,100 clones; around 83% were detected once. The ten biggest clones cover around 4% of the sample.

The primary melanoma of each patient had been surgically resected and was considered potentially curable but at risk of metastatic recurrence. The data derive from a study of primary melanoma T cells and metastatic recurrence (dated by TCRdb to 2018 to 2020). A note on the overall study: The cohort consisted of just under 200 primary melanomas of stage T2 to T4, each more than 1 mm thick. The study tested whether T-cell fraction and T-cell repertoire clonality in primary melanoma tumors predicted patient outcome. Progression-free survival was the clinical outcome compared against the T-cell fraction measured by TCR beta sequencing. The sequencing-derived T-cell fraction was compared with histopathological grading of tumor-infiltrating lymphocytes.

Study-wide conclusions, independent of this receptor: Adding T-cell fraction to tumor thickness reportedly improved progression-free survival prediction more than adding any other histopathological variable. An effective T-cell-mediated antitumor response in primary melanoma was framed by the authors only as a suggestion, not a demonstrated mechanism. The tumor T-cell fraction reportedly predicted progression-free survival independently of thickness, ulceration, mitotic rate and age. A T-cell fraction above 20% appeared protective regardless of ulceration status, mitotic rate or nodal disease.

This receptor chain uses TRBV23-1 and TRBJ1-5, with a tentative D gene TRBD1 over 5 matching bases. TRBV23-1 qualifies as an ORF whose function is uncertain. The sequence came from a human donor with melanoma. Sequencing was carried out using melanoma tumor tissue. The DNA sequence is as follows: TGCGCCAGCAGCCAAGATCAGGGCAGGCGCAATCAGCCCCAGCATTTT. Its product reads: CASSQDQGRRNQPQHF.